These T cell receptor beta chains were read from a single sample in a study of blood T cell repertoires in COVID-19. The repertoire was sequenced with immunoSEQ multiplex PCR; TCRdb's copy has only in-frame clones and lacks some. The sample lists some 100,000 clones, 85% occurring once. Sequenced sample: peripheral blood. The receptors here all came from a human donor in a cohort sampled during active COVID-19. Each CDR3 is given with its conserved first and last residue. The order of the fields is V gene, clone size, D gene, J gene, CDR3 protein, CDR3 DNA. D genes are given only for firm matches. Size is omitted from some rows. Given values are once, few, many or a class for expanded clones.

v_call: TRBV2; clone_size: few; d_call: -; j_call: TRBJ2-1; cdr3_aa: CASGSPYNEQFF; cdr3_nt: TGTGCCAGCGGGAGTCCCTACAATGAGCAGTTCTTC
v_call: TRBV28; clone_size: -; d_call: TRBD1; j_call: TRBJ1-3; cdr3_aa: CASSLPGTGGFRDTIYF; cdr3_nt: TGTGCCAGCAGTTTGCCAGGGACAGGGGGCTTTCGGGACACCATATATTTT
v_call: TRBV6-6; clone_size: -; d_call: TRBD1; j_call: TRBJ2-5; cdr3_aa: CASKGQVETQYF; cdr3_nt: TGTGCCAGCAAGGGACAGGTTGAGACCCAGTACTTC
v_call: TRBV7-9; clone_size: -; d_call: -; j_call: TRBJ2-1; cdr3_aa: CASSAGLPGRQFF; cdr3_nt: TGTGCCAGCAGCGCCGGACTGCCCGGAAGGCAGTTCTTC
v_call: TRBV10-3; clone_size: -; d_call: TRBD1; j_call: TRBJ1-1; cdr3_aa: CAIRYDRANEAFF; cdr3_nt: TGTGCCATCAGATATGACAGGGCGAATGAAGCTTTCTTT
v_call: TRBV2; clone_size: -; d_call: -; j_call: TRBJ1-2; cdr3_aa: CASSAPGGGYTF; cdr3_nt: TGTGCCAGCAGTGCCCCCGGGGGGGGCTACACCTTC
v_call: TRBV4-1; clone_size: -; d_call: -; j_call: TRBJ1-4; cdr3_aa: CASSQEDSRNEKLFF; cdr3_nt: TGCGCCAGCAGCCAAGAGGACAGCCGTAATGAAAAACTGTTTTTT
v_call: TRBV12-3/TRBV12-4; clone_size: -; d_call: -; j_call: TRBJ1-2; cdr3_aa: CVTSAQGNYGYTF; cdr3_nt: TGTGTCACTTCGGCACAGGGAAACTATGGCTACACCTTC
v_call: TRBV4-3; clone_size: -; d_call: TRBD1; j_call: TRBJ1-4; cdr3_aa: CASSQGVTGGEKLFF; cdr3_nt: TGCGCCAGCAGCCAAGGGGTAACAGGGGGTGAAAAACTGTTTTTT
v_call: TRBV3-1/TRBV3-2; clone_size: few; d_call: -; j_call: TRBJ2-1; cdr3_aa: CASSQQGLGGEQFF; cdr3_nt: TGTGCCAGCAGCCAGCAGGGGCTTGGCGGAGAGCAGTTCTTC
v_call: TRBV5-4; clone_size: -; d_call: -; j_call: TRBJ1-1; cdr3_aa: CASSQTGNTEAFF; cdr3_nt: TGTGCCAGCAGCCAAACAGGGAACACTGAAGCTTTCTTT
v_call: TRBV5-5; clone_size: -; d_call: TRBD2; j_call: TRBJ2-3; cdr3_aa: CASSGTSRSTDTQYF; cdr3_nt: TGTGCCAGCAGCGGGACTAGCAGAAGCACAGATACGCAGTATTTT
v_call: TRBV7-2; clone_size: -; d_call: -; j_call: TRBJ2-2; cdr3_aa: CASSLVAQTTNTGELFF; cdr3_nt: TGTGCCAGCAGCTTAGTTGCCCAAACAACGAACACCGGGGAGCTGTTTTTT
v_call: TRBV3-1/TRBV3-2; clone_size: -; d_call: -; j_call: TRBJ2-7; cdr3_aa: CASSQGRDTAYEQYF; cdr3_nt: TGTGCCAGCAGCCAAGGGCGCGACACCGCCTACGAGCAGTACTTC
v_call: TRBV6-5; clone_size: -; d_call: -; j_call: TRBJ1-1; cdr3_aa: CASRTTTAEAFF; cdr3_nt: TGTGCCAGCAGGACCACCACAGCTGAAGCTTTCTTT
v_call: TRBV19; clone_size: -; d_call: TRBD2; j_call: TRBJ2-3; cdr3_aa: CASSTRAGLTDTQYF; cdr3_nt: TGTGCCAGTAGTACCCGAGCGGGGCTAACAGATACGCAGTATTTT
v_call: TRBV12-5; clone_size: -; d_call: -; j_call: TRBJ2-7; cdr3_aa: CASGLVSSYEQYF; cdr3_nt: TGTGCTAGTGGTTTGGTATCTTCCTACGAGCAGTACTTC
v_call: TRBV6-5; clone_size: -; d_call: -; j_call: TRBJ1-1; cdr3_aa: CASSPWGGIEAFF; cdr3_nt: TGTGCCAGCAGCCCCTGGGGGGGCATTGAAGCTTTCTTT